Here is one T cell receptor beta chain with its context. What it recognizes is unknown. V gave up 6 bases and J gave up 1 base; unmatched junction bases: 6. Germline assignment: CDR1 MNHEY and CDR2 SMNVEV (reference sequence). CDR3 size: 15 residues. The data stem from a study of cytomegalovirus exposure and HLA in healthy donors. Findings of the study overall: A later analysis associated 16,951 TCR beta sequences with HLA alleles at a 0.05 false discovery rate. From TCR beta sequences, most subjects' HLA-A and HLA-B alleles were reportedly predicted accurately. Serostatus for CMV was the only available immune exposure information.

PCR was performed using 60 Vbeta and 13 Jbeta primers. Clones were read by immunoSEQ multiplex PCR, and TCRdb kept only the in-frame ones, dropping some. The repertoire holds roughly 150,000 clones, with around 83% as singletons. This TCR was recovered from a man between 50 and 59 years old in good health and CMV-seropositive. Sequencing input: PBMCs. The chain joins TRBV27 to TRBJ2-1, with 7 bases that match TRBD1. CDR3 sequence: CASSQTGVSYNEQFF. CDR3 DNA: TGTGCCAGCAGCCAAACAGGGGTATCCTACAATGAGCAGTTCTTC.